One sample yielded the 15 T cell receptor beta chains listed below, sequenced in a study of blood T cell repertoires in COVID-19. Only in-frame clones appear in the TCRdb table, and some are missing; sequencing was by immunoSEQ multiplex PCR. The sample has about 97,000 clones, roughly 90% seen once. The sample comprised peripheral blood. The receptors come from a woman aged 50 to 60 with COVID-19, enrolled during active disease.

The chain carries TRBV15 and TRBJ2-1; perhaps TRBD2 as D (6 bases). The CDR3 sequence is 15 residues long. The V end lost 2 bases, the J end lost 10 bases, and 18 bases lay between the germline ends. Germline assignment: CDR1 LNHNV and CDR2 YYDKDF (reference sequence). The CDR3 region is CATSRRGTSEEEQFF. The CDR3 DNA reads as TGTGCCACCAGCAGACGAGGGACTTCGGAAGAGGAGCAGTTCTTC.

The chain is built from TRBV11-3 and TRBJ2-1, with 8 bases matching TRBD2. There are 14 residues in the CDR3. Germline V gene data show CDR1 as SGHNT and CDR2 as YENEEA. J gave up 5 bases and V 3 bases, and 3 bases lay outside the gene matches. The CDR3 protein is CASSFSGAHNEQFF. The CDR3 nucleotides are TGTGCCAGCAGCTTTAGCGGGGCCCACAATGAGCAGTTCTTC.

J is TRBJ2-3 and V is TRBV18; no clear D gene. V was clipped by 0 bases and J by 2 bases, with 9 bases between them. This CDR3 is 15 amino acids long. Germline-derived CDR1 and CDR2 are KGHSH and LQKENI. The chain's CDR3 is CASSPPHRFTDTQYF. As DNA, the CDR3 is TGTGCCAGCTCACCACCCCACCGGTTCACAGATACGCAGTATTTT. Using reference TRBV18 and TRBJ2-3 for the parts outside the CDR3, the full variable domain is NAGVMQNPRHLVRRRGQEARLRCSPMKGHSHVYWYRQLPEEGLKFMVYLQKENIIDESGMPKERFSAEFPKEGPSILRIQQVVRGDSAAYFCASSPPHRFTDTQYFGPGTRLTVL.

V is TRBV11-3 and J is TRBJ1-6; D perhaps matches TRBD1 (5 bases). Germline V gene sequence: CDR1 SGHNT, CDR2 YENEEA. Trimming took 5 bases from V and 9 from J, leaving 14 bases between them. The CDR3 runs 14 residues. The CDR3 DNA sequence: TGTGCCAGCAGCCGGCGGGACTCAGGTTCACCCCTCCACTTT. It is translated as CASSRRDSGSPLHF.

The J gene is TRBJ2-3, the V gene TRBV11-3, with 7 bases fitting TRBD1. Unmatched junction bases numbered 14, after V lost 5 bases and J lost 6 bases. Germline V lookup: CDR1 SGHNT, CDR2 YENEEA. CDR3 size: 16 residues. The CDR3 region is CASSRGGRGRGDTQYF. The DNA for the CDR3 is TGTGCCAGCAGCCGAGGAGGTAGGGGGCGCGGGGATACGCAGTATTTT.

The rearrangement uses TRBV6-6 and TRBJ2-7; D uncertain. Trimming took off 6 bases at V and 6 bases at J, with 18 bases between the two ends. Germline values: CDR1 MNHNY, CDR2 SVGAGI (reference sequence). The CDR3 runs 14 residues. The CDR3 sequence is CASRPNDAPGEQYV. CDR3 sequence (DNA): TGTGCCAGCAGACCCAACGACGCTCCGGGCGAGCAGTACGTC.

This clone was seen only once. The J gene is TRBJ2-6, the V gene TRBV5-1, with TRBD1 matching over 8 bases. Germline trimming cut 0 bases from V and 2 bases from J; bases unmatched to any gene: 10. CDR3 length: 19 amino acids. Germline CDR1 and CDR2: SGHRS and YFSETQ. The CDR3 region has the DNA TGCGCCAGCAGCTTGGCGGTCTCAGGGGGCTTAACTGGGGCCAACGTCCTGACTTTC. Its translation: CASSLAVSGGLTGANVLTF.

This clone was seen only once. This chain connects TRBV5-5 to TRBJ2-3; D remains ambiguous. CDR1 and CDR2 from the germline V gene are SGHKS and YYEKEE (reference sequence). CDR3 size: 12 residues. V was clipped by 2 bases and J by 5 bases, with 6 bases between them. This CDR3 is CASSLTGDTQYF. The CDR3 DNA reads TGTGCCAGCAGCTTAACCGGAGATACGCAGTATTTT.

The J gene is TRBJ2-7, the V gene TRBV11-2; D unclear. The V end was cut by 0 bases, the J end by 3 bases, with 6 bases between. The CDR3 sequence is 13 residues long. Looked up from germline, CDR1 is SGHAT and CDR2 is FQNNGV. The CDR3 DNA follows: TGTGCCAGCAGCTTAGAGGGCAGCTACGAGCAGTACGTC. Translating it yields CASSLEGSYEQYV.

In its sample, this clone was seen a few times. The gene calls are TRBV10-3 and TRBJ1-1; TRBD1 aligns across 8 bases. V trimming: 2 bases; J trimming: 5 bases; junction bases outside the gene matches: 13. The germline V gene has CDR1 ENHRY and CDR2 SYGVKD. The CDR3 contains 17 residues. The CDR3 DNA follows: TGTGCCATCAGTGAGGATGGAATCGGACAGGGAAGGACTGAAGCTTTCTTT. Translating it yields CAISEDGIGQGRTEAFF.

The chain couples TRBV18 to TRBJ2-3, with 10 bases identical to TRBD2. This CDR3 spans 16 amino acids. Germline CDR1 reads KGHSH; CDR2 reads LQKENI. Germline trimming cut 3 bases from V and 5 bases from J; bases unmatched to any gene: 8. The CDR3 nucleotides are TGTGCCAGCTCACCGGAGCGGGGGGGCTTAGGAGATACGCAGTATTTT. This gives the protein CASSPERGGLGDTQYF.

The rearrangement joins TRBV19 to TRBJ1-1; weak D call: TRBD1 (6 bases). Germline V gives CDR1 LNHDA, CDR2 SQIVND (reference sequence). Trimming cost V 7 bases and J 1 base, with 10 bases left between them. The CDR3 runs 13 residues. The CDR3 loop reads CASMRDTNTEAFF. The CDR3 nucleotides are TGTGCCAGTATGAGGGACACGAACACTGAAGCTTTCTTT. Full variable domain (missing parts from reference TRBV19 and TRBJ1-1): DGGITQSPKYLFRKEGQNVTLSCEQNLNHDAMYWYRQDPGQGLRLIYYSQIVNDFQKGDIAEGYSVSREKKESFPLTVTSAQKNPTAFYLCASMRDTNTEAFFGQGTRLTVV.

The V call is TRBV28, the J call TRBJ2-4, with TRBD1 matching 8 bases. This CDR3 is 15 amino acids long. V lost 1 base, J lost 7 bases, and 6 bases stayed unmatched. Germline loops: CDR1 MDHEN, CDR2 SYDVKM. This CDR3 is CASSLSWTGNNIQYF. DNA of the CDR3: TGTGCCAGCAGTTTATCCTGGACAGGGAACAACATTCAGTACTTC.

The chain is built from TRBV19 and TRBJ1-4, with D tentatively TRBD1 (6 bases). Germline V gene sequence: CDR1 LNHDA, CDR2 SQIVND (reference sequence). CDR3 length equals 14 residues. V gave up 5 bases and J gave up 11 bases, with 18 bases separating them. This CDR3 reads CASSSTARQGKLFF. The CDR3 bases are TGTGCCAGTAGTTCCACGGCCCGGCAGGGGAAACTGTTTTTT.

To note about this clone: The sample carries other DNA sequences with the same CDR3. The rearrangement uses TRBV12-5 and TRBJ2-3, with a weak D call TRBD1 (5 bases). Per germline, CDR1 LGHNT and CDR2 FRNRAP. V was cut by 1 base and J by 0 bases, with 8 bases left in between. The CDR3 spans 15 residues. DNA for the CDR3: TGTGCTAGTGGTTTGGGACAGTATAGCACAGATACGCAGTATTTT. Its translation: CASGLGQYSTDTQYF.